A single T cell receptor (beta chain) is shown here with its context. Its antigen remains unknown. Trimming stripped 0 bases from V and 6 bases from J, with 14 bases between. CDR1 is DFQATT and CDR2 is SNEGSKA in the germline V gene (reference sequence). CDR3 length equals 14 residues. Unique molecular identifiers tagged the TCRbeta library. TCRdb itself ran the PCR reads through MiXCR, one entry per CDR3 protein. This sample has fewer than 700,000 distinct CDR3 sequences, with approximately 12% found just once. These data originate in a study of T-cell reconstitution after alpha-beta-depleted transplantation in children. General study results and limits: Reports say that about two months after transplant, the alpha-beta T cells came out of several hundred graft clones that had expanded. Once a year had passed after transplant, T-cell counts and diversity came mostly from newly produced T cells. Where some patients showed high TCRbeta diversity at day 60, it came from recipient T cells and thymic progenitors that had survived.

V and J are TRBV20-1 and TRBJ1-2; no firm D call. The receptor comes from a male patient between 5 and 17 years old who had a stem cell transplant for acute myeloid leukemia, so the T cells may come from the graft donor. The starting material was PBMCs, mostly from graft donor cells, obtained 360 days after TCRalphabeta/CD19-depleted stem cell transplant. The chain's CDR3 is CSARDIPKGDGYTF. Here the CDR3 DNA reads TGCAGTGCTAGAGATATCCCTAAGGGAGATGGCTACACCTTC.